A selection of T cell receptor beta chains follows, all from one sample in a study of Ad26.COV2.S vaccination and SARS-CoV-2 variants. Clones were sequenced by immunoSEQ multiplex PCR, and TCRdb holds only the in-frame ones, with some missing. The sample contains some 300,000 clones, roughly 86% of which appear only once. This specimen was peripheral blood, taken in a trial of Ad26.COV2.S vaccine versus placebo. All receptors come from a person between 18 and 59 years old who received the Ad26.COV2.S COVID-19 vaccine or a placebo. Both conserved end residues are part of each CDR3. The D gene is left open where the match is weak. Part of the rows lack a size; the others show once, few, many or a class for expanded clones.

cdr3_length: 16; v_call: TRBV27; clone_size: -; j_call: TRBJ2-3; d_call: -; cdr3_nt: TGTGCCAGCAGTTTACTTGTCTCGGCTAACCCTAATACGCAGTATTTT; cdr3_aa: CASSLLVSANPNTQYF
cdr3_length: 17; v_call: TRBV4-3; clone_size: -; j_call: TRBJ1-3; d_call: -; cdr3_nt: TGCGCCAGCAGCCAAGCCGTCGCAAGGGGTTCGGGAAACACCATATATTTT; cdr3_aa: CASSQAVARGSGNTIYF
cdr3_length: 13; v_call: TRBV5-6; clone_size: -; j_call: TRBJ1-2; d_call: -; cdr3_nt: TGTGCCAGCAGCTTTAACAAGAACTATGGCTACACCTTC; cdr3_aa: CASSFNKNYGYTF
cdr3_length: 13; v_call: TRBV27; clone_size: once; j_call: TRBJ1-1; d_call: -; cdr3_nt: TGTGCCAGCAGTTTTGGGCTGGGGACTGAAGCTTTCTTT; cdr3_aa: CASSFGLGTEAFF
cdr3_length: 12; v_call: TRBV10-2; clone_size: -; j_call: TRBJ2-7; d_call: -; cdr3_nt: TGCGCCAGCAGGGTAGGGGTCAACGAGCAGTACTTC; cdr3_aa: CASRVGVNEQYF
cdr3_length: 15; v_call: TRBV7-9; clone_size: -; j_call: TRBJ2-1; d_call: TRBD2; cdr3_nt: TGTGCCAGCAGCTTAGGTAGCGGGGTCTACAATGAGCAGTTCTTC; cdr3_aa: CASSLGSGVYNEQFF
cdr3_length: 15; v_call: TRBV10-1; clone_size: once; j_call: TRBJ2-7; d_call: -; cdr3_nt: TGCGCCAGCAGTGAGTCCCGGGGAAGAGGCTACGAGCAGTACTTC; cdr3_aa: CASSESRGRGYEQYF
cdr3_length: 14; v_call: TRBV20-1; clone_size: -; j_call: TRBJ2-1; d_call: -; cdr3_nt: TGCAGTGCTAGTGGGCAAACAATCTACAATGAGCAGTTCTTC; cdr3_aa: CSASGQTIYNEQFF
cdr3_length: 13; v_call: TRBV30; clone_size: -; j_call: TRBJ1-6; d_call: -; cdr3_nt: TGTGCCTGGAAGGGCCAGGGCGACTCACCCCTCCACTTT; cdr3_aa: CAWKGQGDSPLHF
cdr3_length: 13; v_call: TRBV6-4; clone_size: once; j_call: TRBJ2-7; d_call: TRBD1; cdr3_nt: TGTGCCAGCAGTGACACGGGACAGTACGAGCAGTACTTC; cdr3_aa: CASSDTGQYEQYF
cdr3_length: 13; v_call: TRBV14; clone_size: -; j_call: TRBJ1-1; d_call: -; cdr3_nt: TGTGCCAGCAGCCTCATCCTTAGCACTGAAGCTTTCTTT; cdr3_aa: CASSLILSTEAFF
cdr3_length: 17; v_call: TRBV5-6; clone_size: -; j_call: TRBJ1-3; d_call: TRBD1; cdr3_nt: TGTGCCAGCAGCTTGCCTGGGACAGGGGGCCTTGGAAACACCATATATTTT; cdr3_aa: CASSLPGTGGLGNTIYF
cdr3_length: 14; v_call: TRBV2; clone_size: -; j_call: TRBJ1-6; d_call: -; cdr3_nt: TGTGCCAGCAGTGCCGGACAGTGGAATTCACCCCTCCACTTT; cdr3_aa: CASSAGQWNSPLHF
cdr3_length: 18; v_call: TRBV21-1; clone_size: -; j_call: TRBJ2-7; d_call: -; cdr3_nt: TGTGCCAGCAGCGCCCTTAATGACCGGGACAGGGGGAAACACGAGCAGTACTTC; cdr3_aa: CASSALNDRDRGKHEQYF
cdr3_length: 17; v_call: TRBV5-4; clone_size: -; j_call: TRBJ2-2; d_call: -; cdr3_nt: TGTGCCAGCAGCTTGCCCCCCAGGGGAGAGAACACCGGGGAGCTGTTTTTT; cdr3_aa: CASSLPPRGENTGELFF
cdr3_length: 15; v_call: TRBV7-6; clone_size: -; j_call: TRBJ1-3; d_call: -; cdr3_nt: TGTACCAGCAGCCGAGCGGGGACGACGGGGAACACCATATATTTT; cdr3_aa: CTSSRAGTTGNTIYF
cdr3_length: 19; v_call: TRBV6-9; clone_size: -; j_call: TRBJ1-2; d_call: -; cdr3_nt: TGTGCCAGCACCCCACAAGGAGAAGAGCCACCTATCCGGAACTATGGCTACACCTTC; cdr3_aa: CASTPQGEEPPIRNYGYTF
cdr3_length: 11; v_call: TRBV21-1; clone_size: -; j_call: TRBJ1-5; d_call: -; cdr3_nt: TGTGCCAGCAGCCGCAATCAGCCCCAGCATTTT; cdr3_aa: CASSRNQPQHF
cdr3_length: 15; v_call: TRBV29-1; clone_size: -; j_call: TRBJ2-1; d_call: -; cdr3_nt: TGCAGCGCCAAGGGGAGGGACATCCGCTACAATGAGCAGTTCTTC; cdr3_aa: CSAKGRDIRYNEQFF
cdr3_length: 15; v_call: TRBV2; clone_size: -; j_call: TRBJ1-1; d_call: -; cdr3_nt: TGTGCCAGCAGTGATTGGTGGGGCGAGAACACTGAAGCTTTCTTT; cdr3_aa: CASSDWWGENTEAFF
cdr3_length: 16; v_call: TRBV3-1/TRBV3-2; clone_size: -; j_call: TRBJ1-2; d_call: -; cdr3_nt: TGTGCCAGCAGCCAAAGCCCGGGGGGCAGGGACTATGGCTACACCTTC; cdr3_aa: CASSQSPGGRDYGYTF
cdr3_length: 15; v_call: TRBV6-5; clone_size: -; j_call: TRBJ1-1; d_call: TRBD1; cdr3_nt: TGTGCCAGCAGTTATTCTGGGACAGGGGACACTGAAGCTTTCTTT; cdr3_aa: CASSYSGTGDTEAFF
cdr3_length: 17; v_call: TRBV6-2/TRBV6-3; clone_size: -; j_call: TRBJ2-7; d_call: -; cdr3_nt: TGTGCCAGCAGTTACAATAGGGCGAAGGGACACAGCTACGAGCAGTACTTC; cdr3_aa: CASSYNRAKGHSYEQYF
cdr3_length: 11; v_call: TRBV20-1; clone_size: -; j_call: TRBJ1-1; d_call: -; cdr3_nt: TGCAGTGCACCGACGGCTAGAGAAGCTTTCTTT; cdr3_aa: CSAPTAREAFF
cdr3_length: 16; v_call: TRBV5-1; clone_size: -; j_call: TRBJ2-7; d_call: TRBD1; cdr3_nt: TGCGCCAGCAGCTCAATGACAGGGAAATTAGTGTACGAGCAGTACTTC; cdr3_aa: CASSSMTGKLVYEQYF
cdr3_length: 18; v_call: TRBV5-6; clone_size: -; j_call: TRBJ2-3; d_call: TRBD2; cdr3_nt: TGTGCCAGCAGCCAGACTAGCGGGGGGCGCCCTAGCACAGATACGCAGTATTTT; cdr3_aa: CASSQTSGGRPSTDTQYF
cdr3_length: 13; v_call: TRBV5-4; clone_size: once; j_call: TRBJ1-1; d_call: -; cdr3_nt: TGTGCCAGCCACCTCGCGGCGAACACTGAAGCTTTCTTT; cdr3_aa: CASHLAANTEAFF
cdr3_length: 17; v_call: TRBV9; clone_size: -; j_call: TRBJ1-4; d_call: TRBD1; cdr3_nt: TGTGCCAGCAGCCCTCCCGGGACAGGGAGCGGTCGGGAAAAACTGTTTTTT; cdr3_aa: CASSPPGTGSGREKLFF
cdr3_length: 15; v_call: TRBV7-9; clone_size: -; j_call: TRBJ2-2; d_call: -; cdr3_nt: TGTGCCAGCAGCGCGCGACAGGTCCCCGGCGGGGAGCTGTTTTTT; cdr3_aa: CASSARQVPGGELFF
cdr3_length: 14; v_call: TRBV9; clone_size: -; j_call: TRBJ2-1; d_call: -; cdr3_nt: TGTGCCAGCAGCGTAGACGGAGTAACTAGGGAGCAGTTCTTC; cdr3_aa: CASSVDGVTREQFF
cdr3_length: 16; v_call: TRBV6-5; clone_size: -; j_call: TRBJ2-7; d_call: TRBD1; cdr3_nt: TGTGCCAGCAGTTGGGGCGGACAGGGATTCGCTATCGAGCAGTACTTC; cdr3_aa: CASSWGGQGFAIEQYF
cdr3_length: 12; v_call: TRBV10-3; clone_size: few; j_call: TRBJ1-5; d_call: -; cdr3_nt: TGTGCCACCCGGACAGGCAATCAGCCCCAGCATTTT; cdr3_aa: CATRTGNQPQHF
cdr3_length: 15; v_call: TRBV7-2; clone_size: -; j_call: TRBJ1-5; d_call: -; cdr3_nt: TGTGCCAGCAGCTTCAACAGTGCTGGGGAGCAGCCCCAGCATTTT; cdr3_aa: CASSFNSAGEQPQHF
cdr3_length: 13; v_call: TRBV7-9; clone_size: few; j_call: TRBJ1-6; d_call: TRBD1; cdr3_nt: TGTGCCAGCGGGACAGGGAATTATTCACCCCTCCACTTT; cdr3_aa: CASGTGNYSPLHF
cdr3_length: 11; v_call: TRBV20-1; clone_size: -; j_call: TRBJ2-3; d_call: -; cdr3_nt: TGCAGTGCGGTCGGGGTCGGGATGCAGTATTTT; cdr3_aa: CSAVGVGMQYF
cdr3_length: 14; v_call: TRBV5-1; clone_size: few; j_call: TRBJ1-1; d_call: -; cdr3_nt: TGCGCCAGCAGCTTGTCTCAGACTAACACTGAAGCTTTCTTT; cdr3_aa: CASSLSQTNTEAFF
cdr3_length: 13; v_call: TRBV5-4; clone_size: -; j_call: TRBJ2-5; d_call: -; cdr3_nt: TGTGCCAGCAGCTCTTACAGTCAAGAGACCCAGTACTTC; cdr3_aa: CASSSYSQETQYF
cdr3_length: 14; v_call: TRBV18; clone_size: few; j_call: TRBJ2-7; d_call: -; cdr3_nt: TGTGCCAGCTCACCACCCGGACAGTCGTGGGAGCAGTACTTC; cdr3_aa: CASSPPGQSWEQYF
cdr3_length: 14; v_call: TRBV18; clone_size: -; j_call: TRBJ1-5; d_call: -; cdr3_nt: TGTGCCAGCTCAACGGAACATAGCAATCAGCCCCAGCATTTT; cdr3_aa: CASSTEHSNQPQHF
cdr3_length: 14; v_call: TRBV7-3; clone_size: -; j_call: TRBJ2-3; d_call: TRBD2; cdr3_nt: TGTGCCTCAAGACTAGCGGGGGAAGGGGATACGCAGTATTTT; cdr3_aa: CASRLAGEGDTQYF
cdr3_length: 14; v_call: TRBV7-6; clone_size: -; j_call: TRBJ2-7; d_call: TRBD1; cdr3_nt: TGTGCCAGCAGCCCCGGGACAGTAGACTACGAGCAGTACTTC; cdr3_aa: CASSPGTVDYEQYF
cdr3_length: 16; v_call: TRBV18; clone_size: -; j_call: TRBJ1-3; d_call: TRBD1; cdr3_nt: TGTGCCAGCTCACCACCCCGGGACAGGGGGGCCGGCACCATATATTTT; cdr3_aa: CASSPPRDRGAGTIYF
cdr3_length: 14; v_call: TRBV3-1/TRBV3-2; clone_size: -; j_call: TRBJ1-1; d_call: TRBD1; cdr3_nt: TGTGCCAGCAGCCACCGGACAGGGGGAAGGGAAGCTTTCTTT; cdr3_aa: CASSHRTGGREAFF
cdr3_length: 19; v_call: TRBV5-8; clone_size: -; j_call: TRBJ1-5; d_call: TRBD1; cdr3_nt: TGTGCCAGCAGCTTGGGTGCAACGGGACAGGGGTATAGCAATCAGCCCCAGCATTTT; cdr3_aa: CASSLGATGQGYSNQPQHF
cdr3_length: 13; v_call: TRBV12-3/TRBV12-4; clone_size: -; j_call: TRBJ2-5; d_call: -; cdr3_nt: TGTGCCAGCAGCGAAGACAGCAAAGAGACCCAGTACTTC; cdr3_aa: CASSEDSKETQYF
cdr3_length: 13; v_call: TRBV19; clone_size: -; j_call: TRBJ1-2; d_call: -; cdr3_nt: TGTGCCAGTGTCGGCGGACCTAACTATGGCTACACCTTC; cdr3_aa: CASVGGPNYGYTF
cdr3_length: 13; v_call: TRBV12-3/TRBV12-4; clone_size: -; j_call: TRBJ2-3; d_call: -; cdr3_nt: TGTGCCAGCACCATTGCAGGGTTAGATACGCAGTATTTT; cdr3_aa: CASTIAGLDTQYF
cdr3_length: 20; v_call: TRBV3-1/TRBV3-2; clone_size: -; j_call: TRBJ2-4; d_call: -; cdr3_nt: TGTGCCAGCAGCCAAGATCGGTCCCTAGCGCCTAGAGGATCCAAAAACATTCAGTACTTC; cdr3_aa: CASSQDRSLAPRGSKNIQYF
cdr3_length: 12; v_call: TRBV2; clone_size: -; j_call: TRBJ1-3; d_call: -; cdr3_nt: TGTGCCAGCAGTTACTCTGGAAACACCATATATTTT; cdr3_aa: CASSYSGNTIYF
cdr3_length: 15; v_call: TRBV5-1; clone_size: once; j_call: TRBJ1-6; d_call: -; cdr3_nt: TGCGCCAGCAGGAGCGGGAGCTCCTATAATTCACCCCTCCACTTT; cdr3_aa: CASRSGSSYNSPLHF
cdr3_length: 13; v_call: TRBV5-1; clone_size: -; j_call: TRBJ2-3; d_call: -; cdr3_nt: TGCGCCAGCAGTTTTCTCAGCCCAGATACGCAGTATTTT; cdr3_aa: CASSFLSPDTQYF
cdr3_length: 15; v_call: TRBV5-1; clone_size: -; j_call: TRBJ1-6; d_call: -; cdr3_nt: TGCGCCAGCAGCTTTAACAGGGCCAATAATTCACCCCTCCACTTT; cdr3_aa: CASSFNRANNSPLHF
cdr3_length: 15; v_call: TRBV27; clone_size: -; j_call: TRBJ2-7; d_call: TRBD1; cdr3_nt: TGTGCCAGCAGTTCCTCCCGGGACAGGGTCTACGAGCAGTACTTC; cdr3_aa: CASSSSRDRVYEQYF
cdr3_length: 16; v_call: TRBV7-2; clone_size: -; j_call: TRBJ1-6; d_call: TRBD1; cdr3_nt: TGTGCCAGCAGCCCTGGACAGGGGAAGTATAATTCACCCCTCCACTTT; cdr3_aa: CASSPGQGKYNSPLHF
cdr3_length: 14; v_call: TRBV18; clone_size: -; j_call: TRBJ2-1; d_call: TRBD2; cdr3_nt: TGTGCCAGCTCACCACCCGGACTAGCGATTGAGCAGTTCTTC; cdr3_aa: CASSPPGLAIEQFF